This T cell receptor (beta chain) was recovered during a study of T cells in Graves' hyperthyroidism and ophthalmopathy. RNA transcripts yielded amplified TCR beta CDR3 regions. The HTBI primer set served for first-round RT-PCR of the TCR CDR3. One entry per CDR3 protein results from TCRdb running MiXCR on the multiplex PCR reads. Of some 650,000 distinct CDR3 sequences in the sample, 16% were seen once. Study results and limitations: Ophthalmopathy was identified by the model a median about six months ahead of onset. Expanded thyroid clonotypes (above 0.001) were mostly also found in blood.

V lost 4 bases and J lost 3, with 12 bases in between. The CDR3 extends over 14 amino acids. The PBMCs had their origin in less than 13 ml of fresh peripheral blood. This clonotype was seen at least ten times. Its cognate antigen is unknown. Specimen: blood. This receptor was taken from a woman aged 40 to 50 with Graves' ophthalmopathy. The chain recombines TRBV12-3 or TRBV12-4 with TRBJ1-1; unclear D gene. The CDR3 region has the DNA TGTGCCAGCAGTTCGTTTCTGGGAGACACTGAAGCTTTCTTT. Translation gives CASSSFLGDTEAFF.